The 7 T cell receptor beta chains given below trace back to one sample, sequenced in a study of blood T cells in healthy people across ages. PCR was performed a second time for about 6 to 12 cycles using a sample-barcoded 5' primer and a J-beta primer mix. MiXCR, applied by TCRdb to the 5' RACE reads, yields one record per CDR3 protein. The sample holds around 1,700,000 distinct CDR3 sequences, about 28% seen once. The sequenced sample consisted of blood. Receptors were obtained from a woman aged 25 to 39 in good health.

The chain is built from TRBV20-1 and TRBJ1-2; D not resolved. Trimming left V 5 bases short and J 3 bases short, with 13 bases between. Germline CDR1 is DFQATT and CDR2 is SNEGSKA (reference sequence). The CDR3 consists of 13 residues. The CDR3 reads CSAFPRRDYGYTF. Written as DNA, the CDR3 is TGCAGTGCTTTCCCACGCCGGGACTATGGCTACACCTTC.

V and J are TRBV7-2 and TRBJ2-1; TRBD1 aligns across 9 bases. From germline, CDR1 is SGHTA and CDR2 FQGNSA. The ends lost 7 bases at V and 5 bases at J; junction bases unmatched: 9. The CDR3 runs 15 residues. Here the CDR3 reads CASTAGQGTDNEQFF. In nucleotides, the CDR3 is TGTGCCAGCACCGCGGGACAGGGCACCGACAATGAGCAGTTCTTC.

This clonotype has only a few counts. This chain uses TRBV11-3 with TRBJ2-1; D tentatively fits TRBD1 or TRBD2 (6 bases each). The CDR3 is made up of 14 amino acids. Trimming took off 0 bases at V and 5 bases at J, with 8 bases between the two ends. Germline CDR1 is SGHNT and CDR2 is YENEEA. Here the CDR3 reads CASSLDGGHNEQFF. The CDR3 DNA is TGTGCCAGCAGCTTAGATGGGGGGCACAATGAGCAGTTCTTC.

This clonotype was picked up a small number of times. The chain carries TRBV4-2 and TRBJ2-1; D not certain. This CDR3 comprises 14 residues. V lost 0 bases and J 7 bases, leaving 10 bases between the germline ends. Per the germline V gene, CDR1 is LGHNA and CDR2 is YNFKEQ. CDR3 loop: CASSQEPTLNEQFF. The CDR3 DNA is TGTGCCAGCAGCCAAGAGCCTACCTTAAATGAGCAGTTCTTC.

The J gene is TRBJ2-5, the V gene TRBV20-1, with D uncertain. Germline CDR1 reads DFQATT; CDR2 reads SNEGSKA (reference sequence). Between the trimmed V and J ends, which lost 0 bases and 5 bases, there was a span of 25 bases. The CDR3 consists of 18 residues. The CDR3 region has the DNA TGCAGTGCTAGAGATCCCCAGAATCCGACCGAAGACTGGGAGACCCAGTACTTC. It yields the protein CSARDPQNPTEDWETQYF.

This clonotype has only a few counts. J is TRBJ2-1 and V is TRBV11-2; a weak D match, TRBD1 (6 bases). CDR1 is SGHAT and CDR2 is FQNNGV in the germline V gene. The CDR3 runs 11 residues. Trimming took off 5 bases at V and 15 bases at J, with 14 bases between the two ends. CDR3 DNA sequence: TGTGCCAGCAGCACCCACAGGGACCCGTTCTTC. It encodes CASSTHRDPFF.

V usage is TRBV4-1 and J usage is TRBJ2-3; 13 bases are shared with TRBD2. Germline trimming cut 4 bases from V and 1 base from J; bases unmatched to any gene: 5. This CDR3 has 17 residues. CDR1 is MGHRA, CDR2 YSYEKL, per germline. The CDR3 here is CASSPRTSGGCTDTQYF. DNA of the CDR3: TGCGCCAGCAGCCCCCGGACTAGCGGGGGCTGCACAGATACGCAGTATTTT.